This T cell receptor beta chain appears in the sequencing data of a study of T cell responses to AZD1222 COVID-19 vaccine (dated by TCRdb to 2020 to 2022). Regarding the study in general: AZD1222 recipients given second doses at about 4 weeks or at about 12 weeks were pooled, since spike-specific TCR depth and breadth were not found to differ between the two schedules. TCR sequencing was performed for fewer than 250 trial participants, of whom some 200 were given two doses of AZD1222 and around 25 were given two doses of MenACWY control vaccine. Enrollment into the trials was organized by age into subgroups of 18-55, 56-69 and 70-plus years, and those subgroups contained roughly 140, 27 and 60 TCR-sequenced participants, respectively. Study-level results and caveats: Conclusions about previously exposed vaccinees are limited, since just five to seven AZD1222 recipients were seropositive for SARS-CoV-2 at baseline. Reportedly, close to half of the unique spike-specific TCRs recognized epitopes lying outside the regions that are mutated in the B.1.351 and B.1.1.7 variants. CD4 TCRs associated with the vaccine covered the entire spike protein, and the dominant responses were in regions 160-218 and 743-854. After two AZD1222 doses, both the breadth and the depth of spike-specific TCRs were significantly higher than at day 0 and than in MenACWY recipients. The 56-69-year group was small, and its depth increase did not reach significance, likely because of low power. Most participants were white British and females outnumbered males, and the authors suggested that clonal diversity may have been underestimated. No day 14 peak-response samples were available, so repertoires were characterized only after the peak T cell response.

The sample's time point label is to be understood as: baseline before first vaccination. Samples from vaccinated people were obtained from the UK trials COV001 and COV002, which included a single-blind randomized controlled phase 2/3 trial of AZD1222 (ChAdOx1 nCoV-19) in healthy adults. For TCRbeta chain sequencing, PBMC samples from trial participants were taken at day 0 and at day 28 after the second dose. CDR1 is given as MDHEN and CDR2 as SYDVKM, both from the germline V gene. The CDR3 starts with the cysteine, ends with the phenylalanine, and has 13 residues. CDR3 DNA only is kept here, 39 bases in frame from base 1. The junction carries 8 bases between V and J, which are trimmed by 1 base and 4 bases respectively. The CDR3 regions of human TCRbeta chains were analyzed by immunosequencing. The authors' analysis ran thus. Repertoire TCRs were checked for matches against a reference library of SARS-CoV-2-specific TCRs that had been generated using the MIRA antigen-specificity platform. Breadth was defined as the fraction of unique TCRs that were SARS-CoV-2-associated. Depth was defined as the fraction of total T cells that were SARS-CoV-2-associated. Using the MIRA data, every spike-specific TCR was mapped to the spike region that the TCR reacted to and assigned to either a CD4 or a CD8 class. Log10-transformed breadth and depth values were compared by one-way ANOVA with Sidak's multiple comparisons tests. TCRdb retrieved this table from immuneACCESS and kept in-frame rearrangements only. Not all clones are present; in checked studies, unresolved V genes account for under half, and no reason is known for the remainder. The V and J calls and clone size were taken over from that table, and D and trimming were inferred from the DNA. Counted in this sample were approximately 140,000 clones; roughly nine tenths of them appeared once. The ten largest clonotypes hold 1.4% of the sample.

As regards this clone: Its cognate antigen has yet to be identified. The input lacks base qualities; no much larger clone sits a single base away.

The chain is assembled from TRBV28 and TRBJ2-7; D gene: possibly TRBD2, on 5 matching bases. The input for sequencing was peripheral blood, taken on day 0 of AZD1222 vaccination. The source of this sequence is an adult in good health. The CDR3 region has the sequence CASSLLPGYEQYF. The nucleotide sequence is TGTGCCAGCAGTTTATTGCCGGGATACGAGCAGTACTTC.